The subject of this entry is one TCR beta chain. The data are from a study of blood T cell repertoires in COVID-19. Authors' data handling: Estimation of nucleated cell counts relied on the amplification of reference gene primers. The data were produced by immunoSEQ multiplex PCR, yet TCRdb's version contains in-frame clones alone and is incomplete. V, J and clone size are those of that table, while D and trimming were read from the DNA. This table holds 120,000 to 150,000 clones, more than 70% found once. From germline, CDR1 is SSHAT and CDR2 FNYEAQ (reference sequence). V was trimmed by 5 bases and J by 1 base, leaving 12 bases between them. CDR3 length: 14 amino acids.

The specimen sequenced was peripheral blood. This clonotype was sampled from a woman in her fifties or sixties with acute or convalescent COVID-19. This sequence joins TRBV7-7 and TRBJ2-7; a weak D match, TRBD2 (5 bases). The CDR3 region is CASSPTRGSYEQYF. DNA for the CDR3: TGTGCCAGCAGCCCTACACGGGGTTCCTACGAGCAGTACTTC.